Below, 8 T cell receptor beta chains from the same sample are listed, as sequenced in a study of blood T cells in healthy people across ages. Through a sample-barcoded 5' primer and a J-beta primer mix, a second PCR was run for about 6 to 11 cycles. TCRdb reprocessed the 5' RACE reads via MiXCR and lists one record per CDR3 protein. The sample contains 800,000 or so distinct CDR3 sequences, around 25% of which appear only once. The sample was also linked to a second study, of T cells of mothers and their children.

The sample consisted of blood. These receptors were collected from a boy between 10 and 17 years old in good health.

The chain carries TRBV20-1 and TRBJ2-1; D call uncertain. The closer fit of TRBJ2-7 to the DNA end suggests the J call may be wrong. CDR3 length: 13 residues. CDR1 is DFQATT, CDR2 SNEGSKA, per germline (reference sequence). The CDR3 spells CSASVVGAYEQYF. Written as DNA, the CDR3 is TGCAGTGCTAGTGTGGTCGGTGCCTACGAGCAGTACTTC.

This clonotype appeared a single time. This sequence joins TRBV6-5 and TRBJ2-5; D is perhaps TRBD1 (6 bases). The J call may be in error: the DNA end matches TRBJ2-7 better. CDR1 and CDR2 (germline): MNHEY, SVGAGI. This CDR3 is 14 amino acids long. In DNA, the CDR3 is TGTGCCAGCAGCCGACTTGGGGGCACGGACGAGCAGTACTTC. Amino acids: CASSRLGGTDEQYF.

There are a few counts of this clonotype. The J gene is TRBJ2-1, the V gene TRBV20-1; no firm D call. The DNA end lines up better with TRBJ2-5; the J call may be wrong. CDR3 length: 12 residues. CDR1 DFQATT and CDR2 SNEGSKA come from the germline V gene (reference sequence). The CDR3 sequence is CSARLVGETQYF. In DNA, the CDR3 is TGCAGTGCTAGACTAGTCGGAGAGACCCAGTACTTC.

This chain links TRBV6-1 with TRBJ2-6; D is perhaps TRBD1 or TRBD2 (5 bases each). The CDR3 extends over 17 amino acids. The V end lost 2 bases, the J end lost 0 bases, and 11 bases lay between the germline ends. Germline CDR1 and CDR2: MNHNS and SASEGT. This CDR3 reads CASSEPGRSSGANVLTF. The CDR3 region has the DNA TGTGCCAGCAGTGAACCGGGACGGAGCTCTGGGGCCAACGTCCTGACTTTC.

This clonotype was picked up a small number of times. The chain joins TRBV6-6 to TRBJ2-7, with a possible D match to TRBD1 (7 bases). Trimming took off 0 bases at V and 1 base at J, with 13 bases between the two ends. The germline gives CDR1 MNHNY, CDR2 SVGAGI (reference sequence). The CDR3 totals 16 residues. The CDR3 reads CASSYSRDRPSYEQYF. CDR3 nucleotides: TGTGCCAGCAGTTACTCGCGGGACAGACCGTCCTACGAGCAGTACTTC.

This chain links TRBV27 with TRBJ2-5, with TRBD1 matching over 11 bases. The J call is uncertain, as TRBJ2-7 better fits the DNA end. This CDR3 is built from 16 residues. Per germline, CDR1 MNHEY and CDR2 SMNVEV (reference sequence). The CDR3 sequence is CASRDGTGGAYYEQYF. For the CDR3, the DNA is TGTGCCAGCAGAGACGGGACAGGGGGGGCGTACTACGAGCAGTACTTC.

This clonotype was seen more than once but under ten times. The chain joins TRBV11-2 to TRBJ2-1; no clear D. The germline V and J ends were trimmed by 7 bases and 0 bases, with 13 bases remaining between them. CDR3 length equals 15 residues. Germline V gives CDR1 SGHAT, CDR2 FQNNGV. This chain's CDR3 is CASNPTESSYNEQFF. CDR3 nucleotides: TGTGCCAGCAATCCAACAGAAAGCTCCTACAATGAGCAGTTCTTC.

The V call is TRBV10-3, the J call TRBJ2-5, with TRBD2 matching over 13 bases. The J call may be mistaken, given a closer DNA end match to TRBJ2-1. CDR3 length: 17 residues. CDR1 is ENHRY and CDR2 is SYGVKD in the germline V gene. The CDR3 here is CASAEMGTSGKSMGQFF. The CDR3 coding sequence is TGTGCCTCGGCGGAGATGGGGACTAGCGGGAAATCGATGGGGCAGTTCTTC.